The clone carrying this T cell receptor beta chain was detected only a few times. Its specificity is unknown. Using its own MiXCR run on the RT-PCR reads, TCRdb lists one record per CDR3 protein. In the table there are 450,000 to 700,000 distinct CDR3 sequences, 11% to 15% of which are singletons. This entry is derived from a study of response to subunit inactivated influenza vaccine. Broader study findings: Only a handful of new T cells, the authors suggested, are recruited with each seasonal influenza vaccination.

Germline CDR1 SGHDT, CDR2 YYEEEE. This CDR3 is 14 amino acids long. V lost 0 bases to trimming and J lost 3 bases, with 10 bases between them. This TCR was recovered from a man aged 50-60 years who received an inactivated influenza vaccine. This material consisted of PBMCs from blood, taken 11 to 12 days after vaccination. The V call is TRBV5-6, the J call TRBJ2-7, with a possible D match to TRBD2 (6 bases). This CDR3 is CASSLGGANYEQYF. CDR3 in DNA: TGTGCCAGCAGCTTGGGCGGGGCGAACTACGAGCAGTACTTC.